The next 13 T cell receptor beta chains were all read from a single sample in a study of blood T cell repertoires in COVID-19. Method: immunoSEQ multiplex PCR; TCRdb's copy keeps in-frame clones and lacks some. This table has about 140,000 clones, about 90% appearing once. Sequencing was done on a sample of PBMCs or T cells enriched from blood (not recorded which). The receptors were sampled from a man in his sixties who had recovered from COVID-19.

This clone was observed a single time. The CDR3 loop is CSVDSGLDTQYF. CDR3 DNA sequence: TGCAGCGTTGACTCCGGGTTAGATACGCAGTATTTT. This chain uses TRBV29-1 with TRBJ2-3; D is unclear. Looked up from germline, CDR1 is SQVTM and CDR2 is ANQGSEA. Trimming left V 3 bases short and J 5 bases short, with 9 bases between. CDR3 size: 12 residues.

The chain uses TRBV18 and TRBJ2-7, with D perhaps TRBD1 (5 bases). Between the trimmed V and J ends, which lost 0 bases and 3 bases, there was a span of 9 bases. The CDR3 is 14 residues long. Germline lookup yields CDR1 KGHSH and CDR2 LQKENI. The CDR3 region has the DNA TGTGCCAGCTCACCACCTAAGGGGCTCTACGAGCAGTACTTC. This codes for CASSPPKGLYEQYF.

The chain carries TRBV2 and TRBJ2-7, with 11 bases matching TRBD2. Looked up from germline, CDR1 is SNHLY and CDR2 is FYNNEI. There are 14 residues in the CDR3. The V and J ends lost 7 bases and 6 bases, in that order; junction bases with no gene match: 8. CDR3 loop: CASTLAGGNSEQYF. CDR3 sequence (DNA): TGTGCCAGCACCCTAGCGGGAGGTAATAGCGAGCAGTACTTC.

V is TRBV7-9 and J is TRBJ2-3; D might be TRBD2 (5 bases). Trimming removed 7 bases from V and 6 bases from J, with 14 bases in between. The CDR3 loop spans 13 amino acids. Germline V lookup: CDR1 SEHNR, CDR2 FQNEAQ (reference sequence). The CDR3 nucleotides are TGTGCCAGCAATGCTAGGTGGGAGGATACGCAGTATTTT. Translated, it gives CASNARWEDTQYF.

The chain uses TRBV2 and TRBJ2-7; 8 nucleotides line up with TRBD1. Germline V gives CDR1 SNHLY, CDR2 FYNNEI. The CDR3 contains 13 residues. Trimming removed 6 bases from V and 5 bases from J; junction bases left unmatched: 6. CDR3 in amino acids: CASSATGVDEQYF. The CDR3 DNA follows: TGTGCCAGCAGCGCGACAGGGGTAGACGAGCAGTACTTC.

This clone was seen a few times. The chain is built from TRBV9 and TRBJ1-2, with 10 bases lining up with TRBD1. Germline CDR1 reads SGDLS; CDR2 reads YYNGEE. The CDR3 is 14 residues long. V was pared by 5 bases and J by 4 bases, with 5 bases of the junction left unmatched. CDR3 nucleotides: TGTGCCAGCAGAGGGACAGGGGATCCCTATGGCTACACCTTC. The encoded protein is CASRGTGDPYGYTF.

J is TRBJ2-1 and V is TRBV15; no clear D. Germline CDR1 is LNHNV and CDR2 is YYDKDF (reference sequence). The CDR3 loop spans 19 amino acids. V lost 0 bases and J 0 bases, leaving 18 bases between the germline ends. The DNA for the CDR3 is TGTGCCACCAGCAGAGATGATTGGGCTGTTTTAAGCTCCTACAATGAGCAGTTCTTC. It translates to CATSRDDWAVLSSYNEQFF.

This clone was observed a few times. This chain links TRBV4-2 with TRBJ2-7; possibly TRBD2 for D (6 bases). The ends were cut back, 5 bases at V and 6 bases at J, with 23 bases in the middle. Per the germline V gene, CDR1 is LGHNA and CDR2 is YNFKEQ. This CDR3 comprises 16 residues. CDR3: CASSLRSGTSQFEQYF. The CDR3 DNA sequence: TGTGCCAGCAGCTTACGCTCCGGGACTTCTCAGTTCGAGCAGTACTTC.

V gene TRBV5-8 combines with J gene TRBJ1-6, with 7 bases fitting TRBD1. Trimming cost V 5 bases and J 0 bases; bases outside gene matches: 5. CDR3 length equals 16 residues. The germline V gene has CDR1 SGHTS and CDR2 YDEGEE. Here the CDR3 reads CASSAGQSSYNSPLHF. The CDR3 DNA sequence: TGTGCCAGCAGTGCGGGACAGAGCTCCTATAATTCACCCCTCCACTTT.

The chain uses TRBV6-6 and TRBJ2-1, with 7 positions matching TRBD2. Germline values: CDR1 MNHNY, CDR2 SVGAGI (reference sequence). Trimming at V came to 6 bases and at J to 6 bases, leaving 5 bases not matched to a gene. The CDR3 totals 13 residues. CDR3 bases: TGTGCCAGCAGCGGGGGAGGGATCAATGAGCAGTTCTTC. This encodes CASSGGGINEQFF.

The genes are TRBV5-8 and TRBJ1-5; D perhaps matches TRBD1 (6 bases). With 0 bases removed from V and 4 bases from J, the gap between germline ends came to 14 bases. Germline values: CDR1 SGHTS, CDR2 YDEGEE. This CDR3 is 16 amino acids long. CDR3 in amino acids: CASSLVGHQGNQPQHF. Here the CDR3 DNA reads TGTGCCAGCAGCTTGGTGGGACACCAGGGGAATCAGCCCCAGCATTTT. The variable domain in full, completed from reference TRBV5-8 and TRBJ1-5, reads EAGVTQSPTHLIKTRGQQATLRCSPISGHTSVYWYQQALGLGLQFLLWYDEGEERNRGNFPPRFSGRQFPNYSSELNVNALELEDSALYLCASSLVGHQGNQPQHFGDGTRLSIL.

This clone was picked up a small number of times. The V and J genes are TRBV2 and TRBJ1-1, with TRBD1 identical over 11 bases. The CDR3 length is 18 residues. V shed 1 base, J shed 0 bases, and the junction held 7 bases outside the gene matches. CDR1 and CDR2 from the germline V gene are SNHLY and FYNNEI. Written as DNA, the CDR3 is TGTGCCAGCAGTGAAGATGGGACAGGGGGGTTATTGAACACTGAAGCTTTCTTT. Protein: CASSEDGTGGLLNTEAFF.

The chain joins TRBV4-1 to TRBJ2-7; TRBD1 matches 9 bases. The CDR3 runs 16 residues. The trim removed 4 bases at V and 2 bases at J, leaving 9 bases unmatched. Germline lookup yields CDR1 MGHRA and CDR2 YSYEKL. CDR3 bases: TGCGCCAGCAGCCTAACAGACAGGGGGGTCCCCTACGAGCAGTACTTC. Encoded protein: CASSLTDRGVPYEQYF.